This T cell receptor beta chain came from a study of CD8 T cells in ankylosing spondylitis (dated by TCRdb to 2016 to 2017). About the investigation overall: To find TCR variants linked to disease, the study profiled T cell receptor beta repertoires in ankylosing spondylitis patients and healthy donors. The full study cohort comprised approximately 23 ankylosing spondylitis patients and around 100 healthy donors. Peripheral blood samples were taken, and synovial fluid was additionally collected from ankylosing spondylitis patients. What the study reported, not specific to this receptor: Blood from ankylosing spondylitis patients appeared to be characterized by a TCR beta motif made up of several highly homologous amino acid variants. The disease-linked clones showed a CD8+ phenotype and occurred at relatively low frequencies in peripheral blood. According to the report, matched synovial fluid samples from ankylosing spondylitis patients were significantly enriched for the disease-linked clones. Some motif variants were previously reported in synovial fluid and blood of reactive arthritis patients, suggesting common disease-initiation mechanisms.

The trim is 5 bases for V and 5 bases for J, with a gap of 9 bases between the germline ends. Spanning cysteine to phenylalanine, the CDR3 consists of 12 amino acids. Just CDR3 DNA is preserved here, 36 bases in frame from base 1. Sequencing relied on an Illumina HiSeq 2500. TCR beta libraries were prepared by quantitative 5'-RACE with molecular barcodes. The authors' analysis ran thus. A new computational method based on a probabilistic model of VDJ rearrangement was used to identify disease-linked TCR variants. TCRdb redid the processing of the public reads, applying fastp at Q25 and MiXCR, and retained in-frame beta chains. Rows matching on CDR3 protein sequence are summarized as one entry with the most common DNA and genes. The V and J calls shown here were made by TCRdb, not taken from the authors' results. Recorded for this sample are 240,000 or so distinct CDR3 sequences; around 9.2% of them occurred a single time. Around 6.8% of the sample goes to the ten largest clones.

This clonotype has at least ten counts. Its antigen is unknown. No clone much larger than this one lies a single base away; base qualities are absent. The sample comprised blood, either unsorted or a sorted T cell fraction (not recorded which). Recombination connected TRBV12-3 or TRBV12-4 to TRBJ1-2, with the D gene too uncertain to name. The sequence was collected from a male donor with ankylosing spondylitis or in good health (not recorded which). Here is the DNA: TGTGCCAGCAGTCCCGATTCTTATGGCTACACCTTC. It translates as CASSPDSYGYTF.